Each of the 2 T cell receptor beta chains below was sequenced from the same sample in a study of shared clonotypes between healthy human individuals (dated by TCRdb to about 2020). Libraries came from the immunoSEQ multiplex PCR assay. TCRdb carries this immuneACCESS record with in-frame sequences only. Its versions omit some clonotypes, under half of them owing to an unresolved V gene in the studies checked, with the rest unexplained. Here the sample has some 1.5 million clones; around 98% occur a single time. Clones ranked in the top ten supply approximately 0.44% of the sample. The sequencing sample was made of naive CD4+ T cells sorted from blood. The sample's cell subset or site label is to be understood as: CD45RA+ positively selected. Receptors originate from a man aged 25-45 years in good health.

The chain links TRBV7-9 to TRBJ1-1, with TRBD1 as a possible D gene (5 bases). Germline V gives CDR1 SEHNR, CDR2 FQNEAQ (reference sequence). The CDR3 has 14 amino acids. Between the trimmed V and J ends, which lost 5 bases and 0 bases, there was a span of 10 bases. The CDR3, as DNA: TGTGCCAGCAGCCCCAGGACAATGAACACTGAAGCTTTCTTT. It encodes CASSPRTMNTEAFF.

The V and J genes are TRBV6-5 and TRBJ2-7; maybe TRBD1 (6 bases). Trimming removed 5 bases at V and 4 bases at J, with 15 bases between. Germline loops: CDR1 MNHEY, CDR2 SVGAGI. This CDR3 spans 14 amino acids. The DNA for the CDR3 is TGTGCCAGCAGTCAGGGGACCTCACTGTACGAGCAGTACTTC. It is translated as CASSQGTSLYEQYF.